Shown below are 17 T cell receptor beta chains from a single sample sequenced in a study of PD-L1 blockade in urothelial cancer. The table came from immunoSEQ multiplex PCR; TCRdb's copy has only in-frame clones and leaves some out. The sample records about 120,000 clones, 75% to 90% being singletons. Time point indicated: peripheral blood 6 weeks after treatment start. This material consisted of PBMCs, taken around atezolizumab (anti-PD-L1) treatment. These receptor sequences come from a man between 60 and 75 years old with urothelial cancer.

The CDR3 nucleotides are TGTGCCAGCAGTTACCGAGGGGACACCCTTCTACGGGGGCAGTTCTTC. Translated, it gives CASSYRGDTLLRGQFF. The rearrangement links TRBV6-5 to TRBJ2-1; maybe TRBD1 (6 bases). V was shortened by 2 bases and J by 12 bases, with 23 bases between the two germline ends. This CDR3 region has 16 residues. CDR1 and CDR2 from the germline V gene are MNHEY and SVGAGI.

This clone was counted a single time. This chain joins TRBV13 and TRBJ2-2, with D possibly matching TRBD1 (6 bases). The germline V and J ends were trimmed by 0 bases and 1 base, with 6 bases remaining between them. Germline CDR1 is PRHDT and CDR2 is FYEKMQ (reference sequence). This CDR3 has 15 amino acids. CDR3 in amino acids: CASSLGGQNTGELFF. The CDR3 DNA reads TGTGCCAGCAGCTTAGGGGGACAGAACACCGGGGAGCTGTTTTTT.

In this sample, this clone turned up a few times. The rearrangement joins TRBV5-1 to TRBJ2-1; 8 bases agree with TRBD2. The CDR3 has 13 amino acids. V was clipped by 7 bases and J by 8 bases; unmatched bases: 8. Germline V gives CDR1 SGHRS, CDR2 YFSETQ. CDR3 loop: CASGTGGQDEQFF. DNA for the CDR3: TGCGCCAGCGGAACGGGGGGGCAGGATGAGCAGTTCTTC. The whole variable domain, remainder taken from reference TRBV5-1 and TRBJ2-1, is KAGVTQTPRYLIKTRGQQVTLSCSPISGHRSVSWYQQTPGQGLQFLFEYFSETQRNKGNFPGRFSGRQFSNSRSEMNVSTLELGDSALYLCASGTGGQDEQFFGPGTRLTVL.

The chain is built from TRBV19 and TRBJ1-5; D uncertain. Germline lookup yields CDR1 LNHDA and CDR2 SQIVND (reference sequence). Between the trimmed V and J ends, which lost 3 bases and 2 bases, there was a span of 11 bases. The CDR3 is made up of 15 amino acids. The CDR3 DNA follows: TGTGCCAGTAGTATGGGCACAGTGGGCAATCAGCCCCAGCATTTT. Translation: CASSMGTVGNQPQHF.

This clone was detected once. V gene TRBV6-5 combines with J gene TRBJ2-2; tentative D call: TRBD1 (5 bases). The CDR3 extends over 15 amino acids. The germline CDR1 and CDR2 sequences are MNHEY and SVGAGI. Trimming removed 0 bases at V and 4 bases at J, with 9 bases between. CDR3 sequence reads: CASSYSGRPTGELFF. CDR3 in DNA: TGTGCCAGCAGTTACTCGGGGCGTCCCACCGGGGAGCTGTTTTTT.

This chain connects TRBV7-9 to TRBJ2-7; 8 nucleotides agree with TRBD1. From germline, CDR1 is SEHNR and CDR2 FQNEAQ (reference sequence). The CDR3 runs to 15 residues. V shed 4 bases, J shed 2 bases, and the junction held 7 bases outside the gene matches. This CDR3 reads CASSSWTGPAYEQYF. The CDR3 bases are TGTGCCAGCAGCTCGTGGACAGGGCCAGCCTACGAGCAGTACTTC. Supplemented by reference TRBV7-9 and TRBJ2-7, the full variable domain reads DTGVSQNPRHKITKRGQNVTFRCDPISEHNRLYWYRQTLGQGPEFLTYFQNEAQLEKSRLLSDRFSAERPKGSFSTLEIQRTEQGDSAMYLCASSSWTGPAYEQYFGPGTRLTVT.

This sequence joins TRBV5-6 and TRBJ2-1, with 11 bases matching TRBD1. The CDR3 spans 16 residues. In germline, CDR1 is SGHDT, CDR2 YYEEEE. V shed 2 bases, J shed 2 bases, and the junction held 3 bases outside the gene matches. CDR3 protein: CASSFPGQGAYNEQFF. The CDR3 region has the DNA TGTGCCAGCAGCTTTCCGGGACAGGGGGCCTACAATGAGCAGTTCTTC.

This clone was counted a single time. One end of the junction is discordant with germline, which a read error may explain. This chain links TRBV19 with TRBJ2-7, with TRBD2 matching over 10 bases. The CDR3 sequence is 16 residues long. The germline V gene encodes CDR1 LNHDA and CDR2 SQIVND (reference sequence). The CDR3 is CASSISSSGSSHEQYF. Here the CDR3 DNA reads TGTGCCAGTAGTATCTCCTCTAGCGGGAGCTCCCACGAGCAGTACTTC.

The rearrangement uses TRBV28 and TRBJ1-2; TRBD1 matches 8 bases. This CDR3 is built from 15 residues. With V trimmed by 6 bases and J by 6 bases, 12 bases remained unmatched. Germline-derived CDR1 and CDR2 are MDHEN and SYDVKM. As DNA, the CDR3 is TGTGCCAGCAGCTCCAGCCCACAGGGGGGAAATGGCTACACCTTC. Translation gives CASSSSPQGGNGYTF.

The chain combines TRBV2 with TRBJ2-2, with 7 positions matching TRBD2. The ends lost 7 bases at V and 1 base at J; junction bases unmatched: 6. Germline V gene sequence: CDR1 SNHLY, CDR2 FYNNEI. CDR3 size: 15 residues. CDR3 coding DNA: TGTGCCAGCACCGCCCAGCGGGGGAACACCGGGGAGCTGTTTTTT. This codes for CASTAQRGNTGELFF.

This clone was observed once. The rearrangement uses TRBV28 and TRBJ2-7; 10 bases are shared with TRBD2. Trimming took 7 bases from V and 4 from J; bases not matched to a gene: 7. Per the germline V gene, CDR1 is MDHEN and CDR2 is SYDVKM. The CDR3 has 14 residues. CDR3 DNA: TGTGCCAGCACCATTAGCGGGAGGATATACGAGCAGTACTTC. Its protein is CASTISGRIYEQYF.

The chain has TRBV5-1 and TRBJ2-3, with D unresolved. The CDR3 sequence is 13 residues long. Germline V CDR1 and CDR2: SGHRS, YFSETQ. V was pared by 3 bases and J by 0 bases, with 5 bases between. CDR3 amino acids: CASSSSSTDTQYF. DNA of the CDR3: TGCGCCAGCAGCTCATCAAGCACAGATACGCAGTATTTT. The whole variable domain, remainder taken from reference TRBV5-1 and TRBJ2-3, is KAGVTQTPRYLIKTRGQQVTLSCSPISGHRSVSWYQQTPGQGLQFLFEYFSETQRNKGNFPGRFSGRQFSNSRSEMNVSTLELGDSALYLCASSSSSTDTQYFGPGTRLTVL.

The J gene is TRBJ1-2, the V gene TRBV2; D remains unclear. Germline V lookup: CDR1 SNHLY, CDR2 FYNNEI. V gave up 2 bases and J gave up 4 bases, with 8 bases separating them. CDR3 length: 13 amino acids. CDR3 sequence (DNA): TGTGCCAGCAGTGAATCCCGGGTCTATGGCTACACCTTC. Protein: CASSESRVYGYTF. Full variable domain (outside the CDR3, taken from reference TRBV2 and TRBJ1-2): EPEVTQTPSHQVTQMGQEVILRCVPISNHLYFYWYRQILGQKVEFLVSFYNNEISEKSEIFDDQFSVERPDGSNFTLKIRSTKLEDSAMYFCASSESRVYGYTFGSGTRLTVV.

Note on this clone: The identical CDR3 is also encoded by other nucleotide sequences in the sample. V and J are TRBV5-1 and TRBJ1-5, with a possible D match to TRBD1 (5 bases). V lost 4 bases to trimming and J lost 0 bases, with 11 bases between them. The CDR3 has 15 residues. Germline-derived CDR1 and CDR2 are SGHRS and YFSETQ. CDR3 in DNA: TGCGCCAGCAGCCCCGACAGCTATAGCAATCAGCCCCAGCATTTT. Its protein is CASSPDSYSNQPQHF.

V is TRBV21-1 and J is TRBJ2-1; the table's D call TRBD2 went unverified against the DNA. TRBV21-1 is annotated as a pseudogene. The CDR3 is 14 residues long. This chain's CDR3 is CASETSRKYNEQFF. The CDR3 DNA sequence: TGTGCCAGTGAGACTAGCAGAAAATACAATGAGCAGTTCTTC.

The chain has TRBV4-1 and TRBJ1-2; D perhaps matches TRBD1 (6 bases). Germline CDR1 is MGHRA and CDR2 is YSYEKL. Trimming took 0 bases from V and 4 from J, leaving 9 bases between them. The CDR3 covers 14 residues. For the CDR3, the DNA is TGCGCCAGCAGCCAAGATCAGGGGACCTATGGCTACACCTTC. It codes for CASSQDQGTYGYTF.

The chain carries TRBV10-3 and TRBJ1-3, with D perhaps TRBD1 (5 bases). V lost 6 bases to trimming and J lost 4 bases, with 13 bases between them. The CDR3 runs 14 residues. The V gene's germline CDR1 is ENHRY and CDR2 SYGVKD. The CDR3 protein is CAIRPGLTGNTIYF. The DNA for the CDR3 is TGTGCCATCAGGCCGGGACTCACGGGAAACACCATATATTTT.